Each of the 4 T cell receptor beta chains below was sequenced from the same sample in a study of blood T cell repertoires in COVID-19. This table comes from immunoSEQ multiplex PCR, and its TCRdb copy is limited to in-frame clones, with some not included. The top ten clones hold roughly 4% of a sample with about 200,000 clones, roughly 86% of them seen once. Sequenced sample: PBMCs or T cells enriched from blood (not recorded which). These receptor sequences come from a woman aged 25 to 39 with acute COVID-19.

CDR3 in amino acids: CASSQAQRRGGLDEQFF. The CDR3 DNA sequence: TGTGCCAGCAGCCAAGCTCAAAGGCGGGGGGGCCTGGATGAGCAGTTCTTC. The chain links TRBV5-4 to TRBJ2-1; 9 bases fit TRBD2. Unmatched junction bases numbered 16, after V lost 4 bases and J lost 8 bases. This CDR3 is built from 17 residues. CDR1 and CDR2 from the germline V gene are SGHNT and YYREEE (reference sequence).

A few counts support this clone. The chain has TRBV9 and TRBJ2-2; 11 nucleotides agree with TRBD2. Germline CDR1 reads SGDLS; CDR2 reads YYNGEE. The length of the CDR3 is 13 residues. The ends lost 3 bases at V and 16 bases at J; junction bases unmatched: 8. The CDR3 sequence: CASSALAGGFPFF. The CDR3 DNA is TGTGCCAGCAGCGCCTTAGCGGGGGGGTTTCCGTTTTTT.

The CDR3 loop reads CASSLGRATDTQYF. The CDR3, as DNA: TGTGCCAGCAGCTTGGGCAGGGCGACAGATACGCAGTATTTT. This chain joins TRBV5-6 and TRBJ2-3; weak D call: TRBD1 (5 bases). This CDR3 region has 14 residues. V dropped 0 bases and J dropped 3 bases, with 8 bases sitting between them. Germline CDR1 is SGHDT and CDR2 is YYEEEE.

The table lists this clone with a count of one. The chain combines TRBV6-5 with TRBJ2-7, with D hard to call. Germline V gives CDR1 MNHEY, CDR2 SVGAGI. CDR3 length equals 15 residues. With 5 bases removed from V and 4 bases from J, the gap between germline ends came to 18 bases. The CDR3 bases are TGTGCCAGCAGTCCCGCCCCAGATAGCCCTTACGAGCAGTACTTC. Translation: CASSPAPDSPYEQYF.